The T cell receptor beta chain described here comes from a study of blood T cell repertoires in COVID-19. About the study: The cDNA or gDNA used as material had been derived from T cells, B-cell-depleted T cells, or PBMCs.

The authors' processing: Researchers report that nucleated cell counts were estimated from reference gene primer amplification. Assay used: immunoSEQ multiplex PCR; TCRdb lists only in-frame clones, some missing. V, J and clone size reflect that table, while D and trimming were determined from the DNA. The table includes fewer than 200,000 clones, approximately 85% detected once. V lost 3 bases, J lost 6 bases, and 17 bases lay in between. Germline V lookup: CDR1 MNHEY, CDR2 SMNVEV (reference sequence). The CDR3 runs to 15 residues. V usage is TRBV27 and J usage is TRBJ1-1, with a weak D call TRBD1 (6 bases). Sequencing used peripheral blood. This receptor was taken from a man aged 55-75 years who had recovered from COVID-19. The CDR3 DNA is TGTGCCAGCAGTTTTATCAGGGGTGCGTGGGCTGAAGCTTTCTTT. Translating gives CASSFIRGAWAEAFF.